Below, 14 T cell receptor beta chains from the same sample are listed, as sequenced in a study of tumor and adjacent non-tumor tissue in lung cancer. TCRbeta libraries were built with three rounds of nested PCR, modified from ARM-PCR. TCRdb fed the multiplex PCR reads into MiXCR, producing one record per CDR3 protein. The profile shows 200,000 or so distinct CDR3 sequences, less than 80% of them singletons. This sample's RNA came from whole unsorted tissue. The sample was lung tumor tissue. Receptors originate from a man between 60 and 75 years old with non-small cell lung cancer.

This clonotype was seen just once. At one of its ends the junction is not consistent with the germline gene, which may arise from a read error. The chain links TRBV29-1 to TRBJ2-1, with D perhaps TRBD2 (6 bases). Germline lookup yields CDR1 SQVTM and CDR2 ANQGSEA. The CDR3 sequence is 13 residues long. The CDR3, as DNA: TGCAGCTTCGAAGGGAGGCAGAGGAATGGGCAGTTCTTC. As protein: CSFEGRQRNGQFF.

Concerning this clonotype itself: Just one base apart from a much larger clone, this may be a read error. V gene TRBV20-1 combines with J gene TRBJ2-4, with a possible D match to TRBD2 (5 bases). The CDR3 runs to 14 residues. Germline CDR1 DFQATT, CDR2 SNEGSKA (reference sequence). CDR3 region: CRAVGLTTGNIQYF. CDR3 bases: TGCCGTGCCGTCGGCCTCACCACGGGGAACATTCAGTACTTC.

This clonotype was observed a single time. An end of the junction differs from the germline gene, which may be a read error. The rearrangement joins TRBV20-1 to TRBJ1-1; tentatively, D is TRBD1 (6 bases). The V gene's germline CDR1 is DFQATT and CDR2 SNEGSKA (reference sequence). This CDR3 region has 16 residues. The CDR3 loop is CSVRETGPIMNTEAFF. The CDR3 coding sequence is TGCAGTGTTAGAGAGACAGGACCCATCATGAACACTGAAGCTTTCTTT.

With regard to this clonotype: Germline and junction disagree at one end, which may indicate a read error. The V and J genes are TRBV6-5 and TRBJ2-7; the D call may be TRBD1 or TRBD2 (5 bases each). The CDR3 has 15 amino acids. The germline gives CDR1 MNHEY, CDR2 SVGAGI. As DNA, the CDR3 is TGTGGCAGCAGCAATGGGGGAGTCACTTGCTACGAGCAGTACTTC. Amino acid sequence: CGSSNGGVTCYEQYF.

Points on this clonotype: A read error may explain this, as a much larger clone is one base away. This chain uses TRBV20-1 with TRBJ2-1, with 13 nucleotides matching TRBD2. The CDR3 sequence is 16 residues long. Trimming cost V 5 bases and J 8 bases; bases outside gene matches: 12. CDR1 is DFQATT, CDR2 SNEGSKA, per germline (reference sequence). The CDR3 loop reads CSAPRGILAGGHEQFF. DNA for the CDR3: TGCAGTGCTCCCAGAGGGATACTAGCGGGGGGGCATGAGCAGTTCTTC.

As to this clonotype: One base away lies a much larger clone, so this may be a sequencing read error. The chain's CDR3 is CASSDRDRDTDTQYF. CDR3 DNA sequence: TGTGCCAGCAGCGACAGGGATCGGGACACAGATACGCAGTATTTT. The chain is built from TRBV6-6 and TRBJ2-3, with TRBD1 matching 7 bases. The CDR3 sequence is 15 residues long. Trimming cost V 6 bases and J 2 bases; bases outside gene matches: 8. CDR1 and CDR2 from the germline V gene are MNHNY and SVGAGI (reference sequence).

The chain employs TRBV6-1 and TRBJ2-1; a weak D match, TRBD2 (5 bases). V was trimmed by 0 bases and J by 4 bases, leaving 19 bases between them. Germline V gene sequence: CDR1 MNHNS, CDR2 SASEGT. The CDR3 loop spans 18 amino acids. CDR3 in DNA: TGTGCCAGCAGTGAAGCGCGGGCCACCAGTGGGTCATACAATGAGCAGTTCTTC. It translates to CASSEARATSGSYNEQFF.

This clonotype showed up many times. V gene TRBV20-1 combines with J gene TRBJ2-1; 7 bases are a match to TRBD1. This CDR3 has 14 residues. With 4 bases clipped from V and 6 bases from J, the junction kept 9 bases outside the gene matches. The V gene's germline CDR1 is DFQATT and CDR2 SNEGSKA (reference sequence). The CDR3 sequence is CSATDRVAGNEQFF. In nucleotides, the CDR3 is TGCAGTGCTACCGACAGGGTCGCTGGCAATGAGCAGTTCTTC.

Remarks on this clonotype: The junction departs from germline at one end; a sequencing error may be responsible. The chain links TRBV11-2 to TRBJ2-5, with 7 bases matching TRBD1. CDR3 length: 13 amino acids. Germline assignment: CDR1 SGHAT and CDR2 FQNNGV. The CDR3 sequence is CVNSSTGEETQYF. The DNA for the CDR3 is TGTGTCAACAGCTCTACAGGGGAAGAGACCCAATACTTC.

This clonotype came up a few times. The gene calls are TRBV28 and TRBJ2-4; a possible D gene is TRBD2 (6 bases). Germline-derived CDR1 and CDR2 are MDHEN and SYDVKM. This CDR3 contains 18 residues. Trimming left V 8 bases short and J 0 bases short, with 23 bases between. The CDR3 loop is CASGPVSGPGLAKNIQYF. CDR3 in DNA: TGTGCCAGCGGACCAGTGAGCGGGCCAGGGTTAGCCAAAAACATTCAGTACTTC.

This clonotype was observed a handful of times. This rearrangement joins TRBV28 to TRBJ1-1; 8 nucleotides agree with TRBD1. The CDR3 loop spans 13 amino acids. Germline CDR1 and CDR2: MDHEN and SYDVKM. V dropped 4 bases and J dropped 9; count of bases not matched to a gene: 7. CDR3 sequence (DNA): TGTGCCAGCAGTTCCTCCAGGGGGCAAAAAGCTTTCTTT. Translation gives CASSSSRGQKAFF. The full variable domain, with the rest looked up from reference TRBV28 and TRBJ1-1, is DVKVTQSSRYLVKRTGEKVFLECVQDMDHENMFWYRQDPGLGLRLIYFSYDVKMKEKGDIPEGYSVSREKKERFSLILESASTNQTSMYLCASSSSRGQKAFFGQGTRLTVV.

Only a few counts were recorded for this clonotype. A much larger clone lies one base from this, so it may be a read error. This sequence joins TRBV11-3 and TRBJ2-1; D assignment may be TRBD1 or TRBD2 (5 bases each). CDR1 is SGHNT and CDR2 is YENEEA in the germline V gene. V was shortened by 4 bases and J by 5 bases, with 12 bases between the two germline ends. The CDR3 spans 14 residues. The CDR3: CASSWTREHNEQFF. The CDR3, as DNA: TGTGCCAGCAGCTGGACAAGGGAGCACAATGAGCAGTTCTTC.

This chain uses TRBV20-1 with TRBJ2-2; D is perhaps TRBD1 (5 bases). Trimming shortened V by 7 bases and J by 9 bases, and 18 bases separated the two germline ends. CDR1 DFQATT and CDR2 SNEGSKA come from the germline V gene (reference sequence). This CDR3 is 13 amino acids long. The CDR3 sequence: CSDMTVLGRELFF. CDR3 DNA: TGCAGTGACATGACAGTTCTTGGGCGGGAGCTGTTTTTT.

In regard to this clonotype: One end of the junction does not line up with germline, which may come from a read error. This chain links TRBV4-2 with TRBJ2-7; 10 nucleotides line up with TRBD2. The V gene's germline CDR1 is LGHNA and CDR2 YNFKEQ. This CDR3 has 16 amino acids. The CDR3 loop is CASSAYPGTSVYEQYF. The CDR3 DNA reads as TGTGCCAGCAGCGCCTATCCGGGGACTAGCGTCTACGAGCAGTATTTC.